What follows are 12 T cell receptor beta chains derived from one specimen sequenced in a study of T cell responses to AZD1222 COVID-19 vaccine. Libraries were prepared by immunoSEQ multiplex PCR; TCRdb keeps only in-frame clonotypes and omits some of them. Among roughly 120,000 clones listed, about 90% were seen once. Here the sequenced sample was peripheral blood, taken on day 0 of AZD1222 vaccination. These receptors came from an adult in good health.

The chain carries TRBV29-1 and TRBJ2-7, with D hard to call. The germline V and J ends were trimmed by 5 bases and 2 bases, with 10 bases remaining between them. The CDR3 length is 12 residues. CDR1 and CDR2 (germline): SQVTM, ANQGSEA. DNA of the CDR3: TGCAGCGTTCGGTTCGGAGCCTACGAGCAGTACTTC. Encoded protein: CSVRFGAYEQYF.

The J gene is TRBJ2-7, the V gene TRBV5-1; D remains unclear. The V gene lost 1 base and the J gene lost 6 bases, with 17 bases spanning the gap. This CDR3 is built from 15 residues. The germline V gene encodes CDR1 SGHRS and CDR2 YFSETQ. Here the CDR3 DNA reads TGCGCCAGCAGCTTGCCTGCCCACGGTATCGGCGAGCAGTACTTC. It encodes CASSLPAHGIGEQYF.

The chain has TRBV5-6 and TRBJ2-2; TRBD1 might be the D (6 bases). The CDR3 length is 15 residues. V shed 4 bases and J shed 5 bases, with 15 bases lying between them. Germline lookup yields CDR1 SGHDT and CDR2 YYEEEE. CDR3 DNA sequence: TGTGCCAGCAGCCCTAAGACAGGTCTAACCGGGGAGCTGTTTTTT. Translation gives CASSPKTGLTGELFF.

The chain couples TRBV5-1 to TRBJ1-1; no reliable D call. Germline V gene sequence: CDR1 SGHRS, CDR2 YFSETQ. The CDR3 runs to 16 residues. V gave up 0 bases and J gave up 2 bases, with 14 bases separating them. The CDR3 DNA is TGCGCCAGCAGCTTGGTAGTGGGCGGCGGCAACACTGAAGCTTTCTTT. Its protein is CASSLVVGGGNTEAFF.

The chain links TRBV6-4 to TRBJ2-1; the D is unclear. V was trimmed by 5 bases and J by 0 bases, leaving 17 bases between them. The CDR3 totals 17 residues. Germline CDR1 MRHNA, CDR2 SNTAGT. CDR3 sequence reads: CASSHELRFSSYNEQFF. The CDR3, as DNA: TGTGCCAGCAGTCATGAGTTAAGGTTTAGCTCCTACAATGAGCAGTTCTTC.

The V and J genes are TRBV21-1 and TRBJ1-5. TRBV21-1 is designated a pseudogene. The CDR3 consists of 14 residues. The CDR3 protein is CASSKGEGNQPQHF. DNA of the CDR3: TGTGCCAGCAGCAAAGGTGAGGGGAATCAGCCCCAGCATTTT.

V is TRBV9 and J is TRBJ2-1, with D possibly TRBD2 on 5 matching bases. This CDR3 contains 17 residues. CDR1 is SGDLS, CDR2 YYNGEE, per germline. V gave up 4 bases and J gave up 5 bases, with 22 bases separating them. The CDR3 region is CASSTSQLAPRDNEQFF. The CDR3 DNA follows: TGTGCCAGCAGCACTTCCCAACTGGCACCGAGGGACAATGAGCAGTTCTTC.

The chain joins TRBV5-1 to TRBJ2-3; D is tentatively TRBD1 or TRBD2 (5 bases each). Germline V gene sequence: CDR1 SGHRS, CDR2 YFSETQ. The CDR3 covers 14 residues. Trimming pared 6 bases from V and 9 bases from J, leaving 20 bases between. The CDR3 DNA reads TGCGCCAGCACTCGGGGCGCGAGCTACGACACGCAGTATTTT. Protein product: CASTRGASYDTQYF. Looking up the rest from reference TRBV5-1 and TRBJ2-3 gives the full variable domain: KAGVTQTPRYLIKTRGQQVTLSCSPISGHRSVSWYQQTPGQGLQFLFEYFSETQRNKGNFPGRFSGRQFSNSRSEMNVSTLELGDSALYLCASTRGASYDTQYFGPGTRLTVL.

Note on this clone: A junction end diverges from the germline sequence, so it may reflect a read error. The chain joins TRBV9 to TRBJ1-1; possible D gene TRBD1, 6 bases. The CDR3 extends over 9 amino acids. Germline V gene lookup returns CDR1 SGDLS and CDR2 YYNGEE. For the CDR3, the DNA is TGTGCCAGCAGCGTCGGGGGCCCCTTT. Its protein is CASSVGGPF.

The chain employs TRBV19 and TRBJ2-3; D may be TRBD1 (5 bases). The CDR3 consists of 16 residues. Looked up from germline, CDR1 is LNHDA and CDR2 is SQIVND (reference sequence). Between the trimmed V and J ends, which lost 3 bases and 1 base, there was a span of 14 bases. The CDR3: CASSMPDRGGTDTQYF. The CDR3 nucleotides are TGTGCCAGTAGTATGCCCGACAGAGGCGGCACAGATACGCAGTATTTT.

The gene calls are TRBV6-6 and TRBJ1-3; D not certain. This CDR3 is 15 amino acids long. Deletions cut 6 bases from V and 0 bases from J, with 12 bases between. Germline V lookup: CDR1 MNHNY, CDR2 SVGAGI (reference sequence). The DNA of the CDR3 is TGTGCCAGCAGCGAGACACAGCGCTCTGGAAACACCATATATTTT. This translates into CASSETQRSGNTIYF.

The chain employs TRBV2 and TRBJ2-2; 8 nucleotides align to TRBD2. The trim removed 5 bases at V and 7 bases at J, leaving 12 bases unmatched. Germline-derived CDR1 and CDR2 are SNHLY and FYNNEI. CDR3 length: 16 residues. CDR3 protein: CASSSWGSGIIGELFF. The CDR3 bases are TGTGCCAGCAGTTCTTGGGGTAGCGGGATAATCGGGGAGCTGTTTTTT.